This T cell receptor beta chain is from a study of blood T cell repertoires in COVID-19. Study-wide background: Specimens from acute and convalescent COVID-19 originated in the United States, Italy and Spain. Sources were T cells, B-cell-depleted T cells, or PBMCs; the material itself was cDNA or gDNA.

The CDR3 runs 14 residues. Germline V gene lookup returns CDR1 SNHLY and CDR2 FYNNEI. V was shortened by 7 bases and J by 2 bases, with 11 bases between the two germline ends. In the study's own analysis: Counts of nucleated cells, estimated from reference gene primer amplification, were obtained. The protocol was immunoSEQ multiplex PCR, while the TCRdb copy is restricted to in-frame clones and leaves out a portion. V and J calls and clone size come straight from that table; D and trimming were deduced from the DNA. The sample holds 200,000 to 300,000 clones, over 70% seen once. This TCR came from a man between 35 and 55 years old with acute or convalescent COVID-19. Material: peripheral blood. The rearrangement uses TRBV2 and TRBJ2-2; tentative D call: TRBD1 (5 bases). The CDR3 DNA reads as TGTGCCAGCAAGCTAGACAGTAACACCGGGGAGCTGTTTTTT. This translates into CASKLDSNTGELFF.